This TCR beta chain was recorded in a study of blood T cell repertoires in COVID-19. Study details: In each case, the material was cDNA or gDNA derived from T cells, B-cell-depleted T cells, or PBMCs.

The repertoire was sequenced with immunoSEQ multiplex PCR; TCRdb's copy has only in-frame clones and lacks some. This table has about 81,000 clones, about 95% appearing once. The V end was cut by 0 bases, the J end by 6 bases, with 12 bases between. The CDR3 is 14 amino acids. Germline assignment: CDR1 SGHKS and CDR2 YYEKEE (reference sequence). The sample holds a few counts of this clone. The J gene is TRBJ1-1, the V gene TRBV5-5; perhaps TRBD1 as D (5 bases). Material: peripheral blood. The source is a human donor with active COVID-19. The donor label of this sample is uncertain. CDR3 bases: TGTGCCAGCAGCTTGGAGCAGGGACTCGCTGAAGCTTTCTTT. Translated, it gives CASSLEQGLAEAFF.